What follows are 24 T cell receptor beta chains derived from one specimen sequenced in a study of T cells in Graves' hyperthyroidism and ophthalmopathy (dated by TCRdb to between 2018 and 2021). The library was prepared using multiplex PCR. TCRdb shows the sequencer as Illumina HiSeq 2000. TCR beta CDR3 regions were amplified from RNA transcripts. The first round of RT-PCR for the TCR CDR3 was performed with the HTBI primer set and the Qiagen OneStep RT-PCR kit. TCRdb took the public reads, trimmed them with fastp at Q25, ran MiXCR for clone calling and kept in-frame beta chains. Rows are combined by CDR3 protein, so each entry shows the most common genes and DNA. A total of about 640,000 distinct CDR3 sequences appear in this sample, less than 25% of them only once. The ten largest make up about 35% of the sample. Material for sequencing was blood. These receptors all come from a man younger than 40 with Graves' ophthalmopathy.

The chain links TRBV12-3 or TRBV12-4 to TRBJ2-7, with D perhaps TRBD1 (6 bases). The ends were cut back, 2 bases at V and 9 bases at J, with 8 bases in the middle. The CDR3 sequence is 11 residues long. The DNA of the CDR3 is TGTGCCAGCAGTTTATCAGGGGTGCAGTACTTC. The encoded protein is CASSLSGVQYF.

V is TRBV5-5 and J is TRBJ2-7; 7 positions agree with TRBD1. The CDR3 runs 14 residues. The V segment lost 4 bases and the J segment 7 bases; nucleotides outside the gene matches: 11. Germline loops: CDR1 SGHKS, CDR2 YYEKEE (reference sequence). This CDR3 is CASSPARGPPEQYF. CDR3 coding DNA: TGTGCCAGCAGCCCGGCTAGGGGGCCCCCGGAGCAGTACTTC. Combining the CDR3 with reference TRBV5-5 and TRBJ2-7 gives the whole variable domain DAGVTQSPTHLIKTRGQQVTLRCSPISGHKSVSWYQQVLGQGPQFIFQYYEKEERGRGNFPDRFSARQFPNYSSELNVNALLLGDSALYLCASSPARGPPEQYFGPGTRLTVT.

This clonotype was seen a handful of times. This chain joins TRBV30 and TRBJ1-5, with TRBD1 as a possible D gene (5 bases). The CDR3 loop spans 13 amino acids. The germline V and J ends were trimmed by 4 bases and 2 bases, with 9 bases remaining between them. Germline CDR1 reads GTSNPN; CDR2 reads SVGIG (reference sequence). The CDR3 is CAWTGGGNQPQHF. The CDR3 DNA reads TGTGCCTGGACAGGAGGGGGCAATCAGCCCCAGCATTTT.

The J gene is TRBJ2-1, the V gene TRBV6-2 or TRBV6-3; possible D gene TRBD2, 5 bases. The CDR3 length is 17 residues. Trimming took off 3 bases at V and 1 base at J, with 16 bases between the two ends. CDR1 MNHEY and CDR2 SVGEGT come from the germline V gene. As DNA, the CDR3 is TGTGCCAGCAGTTATGGTGAGGAGAGGGTGTCCTACAATGAGCAGTTCTTC. This codes for CASSYGEERVSYNEQFF.

In its sample, this clonotype was seen a few times. The chain carries TRBV28 and TRBJ1-2; the D is unclear. V dropped 1 base and J dropped 5 bases, with 11 bases sitting between them. The germline gives CDR1 MDHEN, CDR2 SYDVKM. The CDR3 runs to 14 residues. As DNA, the CDR3 is TGTGCCAGCAGTTTATATATAGCCCGGTATGGCTACACCTTC. This sequence encodes CASSLYIARYGYTF.

The chain has TRBV14 and TRBJ2-3, with TRBD1 matching over 9 bases. Trimming took 4 bases from V and 5 from J; bases not matched to a gene: 7. CDR3 length: 15 amino acids. Germline loops: CDR1 SGHDN, CDR2 FVKESK. CDR3 coding DNA: TGTGCCAGCAGCCCAGGGACAGGGAGGGGAGATACGCAGTATTTT. It yields the protein CASSPGTGRGDTQYF.

The chain has TRBV6-2 or TRBV6-3 and TRBJ2-7; 7 bases are shared with TRBD1. V lost 4 bases, J lost 3 bases, and 18 bases stayed unmatched. Germline V lookup: CDR1 MNHEY, CDR2 SVGEGT. CDR3 size: 18 residues. CDR3 sequence reads: CASSWIQGISKTYYEQYF. The CDR3 DNA is TGTGCCAGCAGTTGGATACAGGGGATTAGTAAGACGTACTACGAGCAGTACTTC.

This clonotype showed up just a few times. The V call is TRBV20-1, the J call TRBJ1-1; no definite D call. Trimming shortened V by 6 bases and J by 0 bases, and 14 bases separated the two germline ends. The CDR3 loop spans 14 amino acids. CDR1 is DFQATT and CDR2 is SNEGSKA in the germline V gene (reference sequence). DNA for the CDR3: TGCAGTGCGTCGGGAGGGCCCTTGAACACTGAAGCTTTCTTT. Amino acid sequence: CSASGGPLNTEAFF.

In this sample, this clonotype turned up many times. The chain carries TRBV6-6 and TRBJ2-3; no reliable D call. The CDR3 extends over 12 amino acids. Germline V lookup: CDR1 MNHNY, CDR2 SVGAGI (reference sequence). Trimming removed 2 bases at V and 5 bases at J, with 5 bases between. CDR3 residues: CASSYVGDTQYF. The CDR3 coding sequence is TGTGCCAGCAGTTACGTGGGAGATACGCAGTATTTT.

The chain has TRBV6-1 and TRBJ2-7; TRBD1 matches at 9 bases. Unmatched junction bases numbered 4, after V lost 7 bases and J lost 3 bases. This CDR3 has 13 amino acids. Germline lookup yields CDR1 MNHNS and CDR2 SASEGT. The CDR3 region is CASILGQGYEQYF. Here the CDR3 DNA reads TGTGCCAGCATCCTGGGACAGGGCTACGAGCAGTACTTC.

This rearrangement joins TRBV19 to TRBJ2-1; 12 bases are shared with TRBD2. V was pared by 3 bases and J by 2 bases, with 5 bases of the junction left unmatched. This CDR3 spans 17 amino acids. Germline V gives CDR1 LNHDA, CDR2 SQIVND (reference sequence). CDR3 loop: CASSIGSSGRAYNEQFF. In nucleotides, the CDR3 is TGTGCCAGTAGTATTGGTTCTAGCGGGAGGGCCTACAATGAGCAGTTCTTC.

This chain uses TRBV19 with TRBJ2-5; D possibly corresponds to TRBD2 (6 bases). The CDR3 length is 14 residues. V gave up 10 bases and J gave up 0 bases, with 15 bases separating them. Per the germline V gene, CDR1 is LNHDA and CDR2 is SQIVND (reference sequence). CDR3 sequence (DNA): TGTGCCATCCTACGCGGGACTGACCAAGAGACCCAGTACTTC. This sequence encodes CAILRGTDQETQYF.

This clonotype was observed at least ten times. The chain carries TRBV11-2 and TRBJ2-5; either TRBD1 or TRBD2 may fit D (5 bases each). CDR1 and CDR2 from the germline V gene are SGHAT and FQNNGV. V was clipped by 0 bases and J by 6 bases, with 14 bases between them. The CDR3 spans 15 residues. The CDR3 DNA reads as TGTGCCAGCAGCTTAGAGGGGTCTGGGGGACAGACCCAGTACTTC. Translating gives CASSLEGSGGQTQYF.

This clonotype was counted only a few times. The V and J genes are TRBV4-1 and TRBJ2-7; TRBD2 matches at 7 bases. The germline V gene has CDR1 MGHRA and CDR2 YSYEKL. This CDR3 has 14 amino acids. V was pared by 5 bases and J by 3 bases, with 7 bases of the junction left unmatched. CDR3 bases: TGCGCCAGCAGCGATGGCGGGAGTGGCTACGAGCAGTACTTC. Its protein is CASSDGGSGYEQYF.

A few counts support this clonotype. The chain links TRBV20-1 to TRBJ2-1, with no clear D. The end of the DNA fits TRBJ2-7 better, so the J call may be wrong. Germline V gene sequence: CDR1 DFQATT, CDR2 SNEGSKA (reference sequence). The CDR3 consists of 14 residues. The CDR3 sequence is CSALAWSSYNEQYF. CDR3 sequence (DNA): TGCAGTGCTCTGGCCTGGAGCTCCTACAATGAGCAGTACTTC.

This clonotype was counted a few times. The V call is TRBV18, the J call TRBJ1-4; 10 bases match TRBD1. The germline gives CDR1 KGHSH, CDR2 LQKENI. Trimming at V came to 1 base and at J to 6 bases, leaving 5 bases not matched to a gene. This CDR3 is 16 amino acids long. This chain's CDR3 is CASSPQTGGPDEKLFF. CDR3 DNA sequence: TGTGCCAGCTCACCACAGACAGGGGGCCCCGATGAAAAACTGTTTTTT.

This clonotype has only a few counts. A junction boundary mismatches the germline segment, possibly from a read error. V gene TRBV7-7 combines with J gene TRBJ2-7, with 7 nucleotides matching TRBD1. CDR3 size: 13 residues. CDR1 and CDR2 (germline): SSHAT, FNYEAQ (reference sequence). The CDR3 nucleotides read TGTGCTAGCAGCTCCGACAGGGACAACGAGCAGTACTTC. Its protein product is CASSSDRDNEQYF.

The CDR3, as DNA: TGTGCCACCAGTGATCCCTCGGGACTCCCCTACGAGCAGTACTTC. The encoded protein is CATSDPSGLPYEQYF. The gene calls are TRBV24-1 and TRBJ2-7; possibly TRBD2 for D (6 bases). CDR1 and CDR2 from the germline V gene are KGHDR and SFDVKD. This CDR3 is 15 amino acids long. The V gene lost 3 bases and the J gene lost 2 bases, with 13 bases spanning the gap.

This chain links TRBV28 with TRBJ2-2, with 10 nucleotides matching TRBD2. V gave up 5 bases and J gave up 5 bases; unmatched junction bases: 11. The CDR3 spans 17 residues. Germline V gives CDR1 MDHEN, CDR2 SYDVKM. CDR3 DNA sequence: TGTGCCAGCAGTCCCCCTTGGAGCGGGAGGGAGACCGGGGAGCTGTTTTTT. It yields the protein CASSPPWSGRETGELFF.

This clonotype was seen more than once but under ten times. The chain employs TRBV5-1 and TRBJ1-1; no definite D call. Germline CDR1 and CDR2: SGHRS and YFSETQ. The CDR3 loop spans 12 amino acids. V lost 4 bases and J 1 base, leaving 5 bases between the germline ends. The CDR3 sequence: CASSKGNTEAFF. The CDR3 bases are TGCGCCAGCAGCAAGGGGAACACTGAAGCTTTCTTT.

This clonotype has at least ten counts. The V gene is TRBV14, the J gene TRBJ2-1; D not certain. Trimming cost V 1 base and J 8 bases, with 15 bases left between them. Germline CDR1 and CDR2: SGHDN and FVKESK. CDR3 size: 15 residues. The CDR3 DNA reads TGTGCCAGCAGCCAAGGACGAAAGGAAGTCGATGAGCAGTTCTTC. Its protein is CASSQGRKEVDEQFF.

This clonotype was found a few times. The chain has TRBV7-9 and TRBJ2-7; 7 bases agree with TRBD2. V trimming: 5 bases; J trimming: 7 bases; junction bases outside the gene matches: 5. CDR1 and CDR2 from the germline V gene are SEHNR and FQNEAQ (reference sequence). The CDR3 runs to 12 residues. This CDR3 reads CASSAAGGEQYF. Written as DNA, the CDR3 is TGTGCCAGCAGCGCGGCCGGGGGGGAGCAGTACTTC.

This clonotype was recorded at least ten times. This chain joins TRBV7-8 and TRBJ1-1, with D possibly TRBD1 on 6 matching bases. The CDR3 is 15 amino acids. Trimming removed 5 bases from V and 2 bases from J, with 15 bases in between. The germline V gene encodes CDR1 SGHVS and CDR2 FQNEAQ. The CDR3 region has the DNA TGTGCCAGCAGCCTCCGAGGGACACTTAACACTGAAGCTTTCTTT. Translation: CASSLRGTLNTEAFF.

This clonotype was seen only a few times. V gene TRBV7-2 combines with J gene TRBJ1-3; D is perhaps TRBD1 (6 bases). The CDR3 consists of 16 residues. With 7 bases removed from V and 1 base from J, the gap between germline ends came to 17 bases. From germline, CDR1 is SGHTA and CDR2 FQGNSA. The CDR3: CASTTTGHQSGNTIYF. CDR3 bases: TGTGCCAGCACTACTACGGGACACCAATCTGGAAACACCATATATTTT.